The clone carrying this TCR beta chain has a single count. This CDR3 has 15 residues. Germline V gene lookup returns CDR1 MNHEY and CDR2 SVGEGT. After removal of 5 bases from V and 5 bases from J, the junction contained 11 bases not matched to a gene. Assignment of participants to cohorts was predicated upon participant-reported clinical history. This sample was included in a study of blood T cell repertoires in COVID-19. As processed by the authors: Estimation of nucleated cell counts relied on the amplification of reference gene primers. TCRdb's table, derived via immunoSEQ multiplex PCR, lists solely in-frame clones and lacks some. V and J calls plus clone size are reproduced from that table; the DNA served to infer D and trimming. The sample records hundreds of thousands of clones, around 87% being singletons.

The specimen sequenced was PBMCs or T cells enriched from blood (not recorded which). The rearrangement joins TRBV6-2 or TRBV6-3 to TRBJ2-5, with 7 bases lining up with TRBD1. This clonotype was sampled from a woman younger than 30 with acute COVID-19. The CDR3 loop is CASSRNRGPRETQYF. CDR3 nucleotides: TGTGCCAGCAGTCGAAACAGGGGCCCGAGGGAGACCCAGTACTTC.